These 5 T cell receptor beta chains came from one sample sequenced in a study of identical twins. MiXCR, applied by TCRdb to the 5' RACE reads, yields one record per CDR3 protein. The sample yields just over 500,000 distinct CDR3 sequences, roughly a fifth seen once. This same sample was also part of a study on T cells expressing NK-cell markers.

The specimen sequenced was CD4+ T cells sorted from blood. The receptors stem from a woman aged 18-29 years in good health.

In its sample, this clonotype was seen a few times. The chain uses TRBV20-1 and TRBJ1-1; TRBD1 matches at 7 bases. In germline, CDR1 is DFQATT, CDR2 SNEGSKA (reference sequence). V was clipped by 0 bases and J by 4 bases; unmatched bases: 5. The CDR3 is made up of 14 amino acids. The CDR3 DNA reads TGCAGTGCTAGAGATCGGTCAGGGGGCACTGAAGCTTTCTTT. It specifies CSARDRSGGTEAFF.

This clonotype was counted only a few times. The CDR3 reads CSATPNEKLFF. The CDR3 bases are TGCAGTGCTACCCCTAATGAAAAACTGTTTTTT. The chain uses TRBV20-1 and TRBJ1-4, with D hard to call. The V gene's germline CDR1 is DFQATT and CDR2 SNEGSKA (reference sequence). This CDR3 spans 11 amino acids. V lost 4 bases, J lost 3 bases, and 3 bases lay in between.

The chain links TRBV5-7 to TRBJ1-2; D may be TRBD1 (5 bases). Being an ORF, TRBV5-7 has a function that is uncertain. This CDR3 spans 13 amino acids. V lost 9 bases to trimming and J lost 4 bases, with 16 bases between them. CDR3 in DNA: TGTGCCATGGGCCCCGGAGGGACCTATGGCTACACCTTC. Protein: CAMGPGGTYGYTF.

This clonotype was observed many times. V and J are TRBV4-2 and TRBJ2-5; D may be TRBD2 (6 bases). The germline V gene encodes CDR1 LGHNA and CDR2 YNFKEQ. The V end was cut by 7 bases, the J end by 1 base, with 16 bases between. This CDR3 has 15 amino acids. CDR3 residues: CASTEGTYRQETQYF. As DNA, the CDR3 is TGTGCCAGCACAGAAGGGACTTACCGCCAAGAGACCCAGTACTTC.

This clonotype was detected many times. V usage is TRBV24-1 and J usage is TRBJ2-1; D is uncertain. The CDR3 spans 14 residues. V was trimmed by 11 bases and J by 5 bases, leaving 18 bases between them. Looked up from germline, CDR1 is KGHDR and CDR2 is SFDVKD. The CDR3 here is CASARRRSDNEQFF. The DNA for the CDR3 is TGTGCCAGCGCAAGGCGGCGTTCCGACAATGAGCAGTTCTTC.